This TCR beta chain was sequenced in a study of blood T cell repertoires in COVID-19. Study-wide background: Samples representing acute and convalescent COVID-19 were sourced from the United States, Italy and Spain. Sources were T cells, B-cell-depleted T cells, or PBMCs; the material itself was cDNA or gDNA.

Study processing details: Nucleated cell counts were estimated from reference gene primer amplification. TCRdb's table, derived via immunoSEQ multiplex PCR, lists solely in-frame clones and lacks some. V, J and clone size were drawn from that table, and D and trimming were deduced from the DNA. The sample carries 360,000 or so clones, nearly 90% recorded once. The CDR3 sequence is 14 residues long. Germline CDR1 is SGHTA and CDR2 is FQGNSA. V shed 5 bases and J 6 bases; nucleotides not matched to a gene: 7. The sample comprised peripheral blood. The origin of this receptor is a young man with active or convalescent COVID-19. The chain joins TRBV7-2 to TRBJ2-7; 10 bases line up with TRBD1. This chain's CDR3 is CASSLGQGYSEQYF. The CDR3 bases are TGTGCCAGCAGCCTGGGACAGGGGTACAGCGAGCAGTACTTC. The whole variable domain, remainder taken from reference TRBV7-2 and TRBJ2-7, is GAGVSQSPSNKVTEKGKDVELRCDPISGHTALYWYRQSLGQGLEFLIYFQGNSAPDKSGLPSDRFSAERTGGSVSTLTIQRTQQEDSAVYLCASSLGQGYSEQYFGPGTRLTVT.